A few counts support the clone carrying this T cell receptor (beta chain). The junction had 20 bases not matched to a gene; V was cut back by 2 bases and J by 2 bases. The CDR3 totals 20 residues. From germline, CDR1 is SGHDT and CDR2 YYEEEE. Unique molecular identifiers were incorporated during preparation of the TCRbeta library. TCRdb re-derived calls from the PCR reads in MiXCR, one entry per CDR3 protein. The sample lists around 130,000 distinct CDR3 sequences, about 9.9% occurring once. The source of the sample is a study of T-cell reconstitution after alpha-beta-depleted transplantation in children.

This material consisted of PBMCs, mostly from graft donor cells, taken 180 days after TCRalphabeta/CD19-depleted stem cell transplant. This receptor was obtained from a girl under three years old who had a stem cell transplant for combined immunodeficiency, so the T cells may come from the graft donor. This chain uses TRBV5-6 with TRBJ2-5; 8 bases align to TRBD2. The CDR3 region has the DNA TGTGCCAGCAGCTTTGCCGTCCCTAGGGTACTACTAGCGGCTCAAGAGACCCAGTACTTC. It yields the protein CASSFAVPRVLLAAQETQYF.